Here is one T cell receptor beta chain with its context. It lacks a known antigen. Within one base of it there is no much larger clone, and no base qualities were kept. The method was RT-PCR. Sequencing was carried out with a NextSeq 550. The public reads were quality trimmed at Q25 with fastp and then assembled into clones with MiXCR by TCRdb, keeping productive beta chains. CDR3 protein duplicates are merged, each entry listing the most common genes and DNA. The sample table lists over 130,000 distinct CDR3 sequences, about a third of them with a count of one. The ten top clones hold about 50% of the sample. This specimen comes from a study of patients and donors after allogeneic stem cell transplantation (dated by TCRdb to the early 2020s). This TCR was recovered from a human donor who was either an allogeneic HSCT recipient or a stem cell or donor lymphocyte infusion donor (not recorded which). It is not recorded whose cells these are; they may come from a transplant donor. The sequenced material came from blood, either unsorted or a sorted T cell fraction (not recorded which).

CDR3 protein: CSARSPSGGVYEQYF. The nucleotide sequence reads as follows: TGCAGTGCTAGATCCCCTAGCGGGGGGGTTTACGAGCAGTACTTC. The rearranged chain carries TRBV20-1 and TRBJ2-7; 12 central bases correspond to TRBD2. The germline V gene (reference sequence) sets CDR1 to DFQATT and CDR2 to SNEGSKA. Taken from cysteine to phenylalanine, the CDR3 has 15 residues. Only the CDR3 DNA is retained, 45 bases long and in frame from the first base. From V the trimming removes 2 bases and from J it removes 4 bases, while the gene matches leave 6 bases of the junction unaccounted for.